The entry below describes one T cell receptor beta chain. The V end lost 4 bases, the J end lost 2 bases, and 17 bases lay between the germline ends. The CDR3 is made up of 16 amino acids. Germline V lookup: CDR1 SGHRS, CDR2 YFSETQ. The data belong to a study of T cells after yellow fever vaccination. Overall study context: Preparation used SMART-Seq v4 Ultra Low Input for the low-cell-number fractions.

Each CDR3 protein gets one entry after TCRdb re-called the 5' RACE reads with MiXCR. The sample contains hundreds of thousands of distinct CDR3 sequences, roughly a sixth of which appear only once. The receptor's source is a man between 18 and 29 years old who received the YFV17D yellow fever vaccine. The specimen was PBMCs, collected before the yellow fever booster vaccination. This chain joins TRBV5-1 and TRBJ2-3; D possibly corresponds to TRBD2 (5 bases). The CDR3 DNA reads TGCGCCAGCAGCCTTGAGGGTCTAGCAGTCACAGATACGCAGTATTTT. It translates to CASSLEGLAVTDTQYF.